These T cell receptor beta chains were read from a single sample in a study of cytomegalovirus exposure and HLA in healthy donors. TCRdb keeps only in-frame clones here, not all; method: immunoSEQ multiplex PCR. The listing contains approximately 70,000 clones. The sample was PBMCs. The receptors derive from a woman younger than 45 in good health and CMV-seronegative. The CDR3 runs from the conserved cysteine through the conserved F or W. Fields, in order: V gene, CDR3 length, J gene, D gene, CDR3 DNA, CDR3 protein. The D gene is left open where the match is weak.

V: TRBV6-1
length: 17
J: TRBJ2-1
D: TRBD2
DNA: TGTGCCAGCAGTGACTTAGGGACTAGCGGGACCGACAATGAGCAGTTCTTC
CDR3: CASSDLGTSGTDNEQFF

V: TRBV9
length: 15
J: TRBJ2-1
D: .
DNA: TGTGCCAGCAGCGTAGCTGAGAGTAGCTGGAGTGAGCAGTTCTTC
CDR3: CASSVAESSWSEQFF

V: TRBV6-1
length: 17
J: TRBJ2-7
D: TRBD2
DNA: TGTGCCAGCAGTGGCGTACGGTCGGGACTAGTCTCCTACGAGCAGTACTTC
CDR3: CASSGVRSGLVSYEQYF

V: TRBV7-9
length: 13
J: TRBJ1-4
D: TRBD1
DNA: TGTGCCAGCAGCTACGGGACAGATGAAAAACTGTTTTTT
CDR3: CASSYGTDEKLFF

V: TRBV4-3
length: 15
J: TRBJ1-2
D: .
DNA: TGCGCCAGCAGCCAAGAAGGCCAGGGAATCTATGGCTACACCTTC
CDR3: CASSQEGQGIYGYTF

V: TRBV11-2
length: 14
J: TRBJ1-1
D: .
DNA: TGTGCCAGCAGCTGGTCGGACGAGGGCACTGAAGCTTTCTTT
CDR3: CASSWSDEGTEAFF

V: TRBV6-1
length: 13
J: TRBJ2-5
D: .
DNA: TGTGCCAGCAGTGAAGAGGCGGGGGAGACCCAGTACTTC
CDR3: CASSEEAGETQYF

V: TRBV6-6
length: 14
J: TRBJ2-7
D: TRBD1
DNA: TGTGCCAGCAGTTATGGGCAGGGGGCCTACGAGCAGTACTTC
CDR3: CASSYGQGAYEQYF

V: TRBV29-1
length: 14
J: TRBJ1-2
D: TRBD1
DNA: TGCAGCGTGGGCGACAGGGGGCCCCGCTATGGCTACACCTTC
CDR3: CSVGDRGPRYGYTF

V: TRBV28
length: 13
J: TRBJ1-6
D: .
DNA: TGTGCCAGCAGTTCGGCAGGGGAGGGAATCCTCCACTTT
CDR3: CASSSAGEGILHF

V: TRBV7-2
length: 16
J: TRBJ2-1
D: TRBD2
DNA: TGTGCCAGCAGCCGCCCGGGACTAGCGACGGGATATGAGCAGTTCTTC
CDR3: CASSRPGLATGYEQFF

V: TRBV27
length: 16
J: TRBJ2-4
D: .
DNA: TGTGCCAGCAGTCAACCGAGTTTTTTAGCCAAAAACATTCAGTACTTC
CDR3: CASSQPSFLAKNIQYF

V: TRBV6-5
length: 13
J: TRBJ2-7
D: .
DNA: TGTGCCAGCAGGTCGACCGTCCGGGGCGAGCAGTACTTC
CDR3: CASRSTVRGEQYF

V: TRBV5-6
length: 14
J: TRBJ2-2
D: .
DNA: TGTGCCAGCCGAAAGGGGGAATACACCGGGGAGCTGTTTTTT
CDR3: CASRKGEYTGELFF

V: TRBV4-2
length: 15
J: TRBJ2-2
D: .
DNA: TGTGCCAGCAGCCAAAAGGGACTCGGGCCCGGGGAGCTGTTTTTT
CDR3: CASSQKGLGPGELFF